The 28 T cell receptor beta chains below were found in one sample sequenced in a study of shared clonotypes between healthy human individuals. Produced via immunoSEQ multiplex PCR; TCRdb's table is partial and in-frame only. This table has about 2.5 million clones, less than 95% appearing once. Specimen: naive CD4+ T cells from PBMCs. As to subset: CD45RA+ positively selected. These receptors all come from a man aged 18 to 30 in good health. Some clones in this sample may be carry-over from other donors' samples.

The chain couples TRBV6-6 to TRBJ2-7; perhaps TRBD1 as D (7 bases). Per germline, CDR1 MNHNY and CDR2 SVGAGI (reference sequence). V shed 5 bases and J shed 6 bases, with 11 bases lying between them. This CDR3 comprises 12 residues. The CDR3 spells CASSPQGGEQYF. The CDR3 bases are TGTGCCAGCAGTCCCCAGGGGGGCGAGCAGTACTTC.

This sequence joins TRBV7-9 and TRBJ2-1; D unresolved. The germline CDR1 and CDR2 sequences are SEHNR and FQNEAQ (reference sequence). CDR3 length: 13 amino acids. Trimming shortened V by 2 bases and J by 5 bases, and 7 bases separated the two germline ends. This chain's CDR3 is CASSLPNDNEQFF. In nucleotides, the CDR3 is TGTGCCAGCAGCTTACCTAACGACAATGAGCAGTTCTTC. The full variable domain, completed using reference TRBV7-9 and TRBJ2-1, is DTGVSQNPRHKITKRGQNVTFRCDPISEHNRLYWYRQTLGQGPEFLTYFQNEAQLEKSRLLSDRFSAERPKGSFSTLEIQRTEQGDSAMYLCASSLPNDNEQFFGPGTRLTVL.

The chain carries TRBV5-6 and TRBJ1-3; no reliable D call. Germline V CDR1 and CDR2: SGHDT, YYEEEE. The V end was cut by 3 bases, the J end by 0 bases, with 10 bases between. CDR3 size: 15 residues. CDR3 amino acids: CASSSGRPSGNTIYF. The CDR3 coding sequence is TGTGCCAGCAGCTCCGGACGGCCCTCTGGAAACACCATATATTTT.

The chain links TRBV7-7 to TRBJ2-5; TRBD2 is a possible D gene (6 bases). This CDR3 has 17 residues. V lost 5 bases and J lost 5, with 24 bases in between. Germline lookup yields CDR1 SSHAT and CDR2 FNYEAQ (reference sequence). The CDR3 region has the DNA TGTGCCAGCAGCCCTTGGACTGGGCCAAGAGGGAGGGAGACCCAGTACTTC. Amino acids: CASSPWTGPRGRETQYF.

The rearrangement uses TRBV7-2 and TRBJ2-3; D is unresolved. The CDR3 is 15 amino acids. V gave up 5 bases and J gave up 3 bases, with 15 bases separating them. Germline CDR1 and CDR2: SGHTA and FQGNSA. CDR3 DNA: TGTGCCAGCAGCCCCTTGGCCGGGCGGACAGATACGCAGTATTTT. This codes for CASSPLAGRTDTQYF.

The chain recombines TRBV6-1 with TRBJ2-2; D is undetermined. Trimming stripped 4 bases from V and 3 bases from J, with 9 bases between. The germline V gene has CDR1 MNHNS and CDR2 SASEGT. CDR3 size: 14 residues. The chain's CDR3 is CASSVDGYTGELFF. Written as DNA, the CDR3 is TGTGCCAGCAGTGTGGACGGATACACCGGGGAGCTGTTTTTT.

This CDR3 is CATLMTGIGNYGYTF. The CDR3 DNA reads TGTGCCACCCTGATGACAGGGATCGGGAACTATGGCTACACCTTC. The genes are TRBV6-1 and TRBJ1-2; TRBD1 agrees at 7 bases. Germline V gene data show CDR1 as MNHNS and CDR2 as SASEGT. The V segment lost 10 bases and the J segment 2 bases; nucleotides outside the gene matches: 13. The CDR3 has 15 residues.

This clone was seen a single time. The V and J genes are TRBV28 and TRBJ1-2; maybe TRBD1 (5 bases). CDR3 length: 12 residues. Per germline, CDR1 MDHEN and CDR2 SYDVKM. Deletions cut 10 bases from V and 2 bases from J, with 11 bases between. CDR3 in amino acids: CATAGGNYGYTF. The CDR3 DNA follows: TGTGCCACCGCGGGGGGGAACTATGGCTACACCTTC.

The CDR3 region is CASQGTSDHNEQFF. In DNA form, the CDR3 reads TGTGCCAGCCAAGGGACGTCGGACCACAATGAGCAGTTCTTC. The rearrangement uses TRBV6-5 and TRBJ2-1; D is tentatively TRBD1 or TRBD2 (5 bases each). Looked up from germline, CDR1 is MNHEY and CDR2 is SVGAGI. Trimming stripped 8 bases from V and 5 bases from J, with 16 bases between. The CDR3 totals 14 residues.

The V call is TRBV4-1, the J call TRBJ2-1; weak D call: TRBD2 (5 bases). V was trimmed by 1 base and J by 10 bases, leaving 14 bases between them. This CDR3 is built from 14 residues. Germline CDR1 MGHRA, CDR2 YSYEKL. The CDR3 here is CASSQGLAGGEQFF. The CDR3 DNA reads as TGCGCCAGCAGCCAAGGCCTAGCAGGTGGGGAGCAGTTCTTC.

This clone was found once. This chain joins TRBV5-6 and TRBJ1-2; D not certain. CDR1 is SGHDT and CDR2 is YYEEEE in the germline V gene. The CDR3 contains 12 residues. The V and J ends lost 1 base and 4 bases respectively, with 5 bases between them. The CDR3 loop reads CASSLTVYGYTF. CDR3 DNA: TGTGCCAGCAGCTTGACAGTCTATGGCTACACCTTC. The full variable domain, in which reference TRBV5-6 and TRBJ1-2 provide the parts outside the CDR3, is DAGVTQSPTHLIKTRGQQVTLRCSPKSGHDTVSWYQQALGQGPQFIFQYYEEEERQRGNFPDRFSGHQFPNYSSELNVNALLLGDSALYLCASSLTVYGYTFGSGTRLTVV.

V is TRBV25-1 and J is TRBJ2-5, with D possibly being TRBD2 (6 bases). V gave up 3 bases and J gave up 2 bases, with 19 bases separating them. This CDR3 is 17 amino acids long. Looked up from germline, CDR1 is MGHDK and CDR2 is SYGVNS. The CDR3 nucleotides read TGTGCCAGCAGTGATTTCAGTAGGGGACTTCGGCAAGAGACCCAGTACTTC. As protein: CASSDFSRGLRQETQYF.

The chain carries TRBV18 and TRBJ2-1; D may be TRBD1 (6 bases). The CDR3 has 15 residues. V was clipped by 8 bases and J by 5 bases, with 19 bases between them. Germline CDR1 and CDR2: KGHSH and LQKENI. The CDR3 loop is CASRVDRPLNNEQFF. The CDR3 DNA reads TGTGCCAGCCGGGTCGACAGGCCCCTCAACAATGAGCAGTTCTTC.

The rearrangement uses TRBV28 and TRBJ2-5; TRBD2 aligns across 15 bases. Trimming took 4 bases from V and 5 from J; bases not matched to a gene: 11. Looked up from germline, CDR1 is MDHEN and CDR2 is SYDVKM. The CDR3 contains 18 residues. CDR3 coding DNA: TGTGCCAGCAGTTCGACGGGACTAGCGGGAGGTCCATTGGAGACCCAGTACTTC. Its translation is CASSSTGLAGGPLETQYF. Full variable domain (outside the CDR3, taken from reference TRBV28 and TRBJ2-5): DVKVTQSSRYLVKRTGEKVFLECVQDMDHENMFWYRQDPGLGLRLIYFSYDVKMKEKGDIPEGYSVSREKKERFSLILESASTNQTSMYLCASSSTGLAGGPLETQYFGPGTRLLVL.

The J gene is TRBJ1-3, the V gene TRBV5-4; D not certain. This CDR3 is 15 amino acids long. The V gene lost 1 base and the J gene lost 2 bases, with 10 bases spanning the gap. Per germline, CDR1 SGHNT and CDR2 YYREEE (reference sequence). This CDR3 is CASSLLASPGNTIYF. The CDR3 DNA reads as TGTGCCAGCAGCTTGTTAGCCAGTCCTGGAAACACCATATATTTT.

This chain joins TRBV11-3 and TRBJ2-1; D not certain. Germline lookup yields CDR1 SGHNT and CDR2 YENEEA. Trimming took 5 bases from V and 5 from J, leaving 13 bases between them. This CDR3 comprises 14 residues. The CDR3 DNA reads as TGTGCCAGCAGCCAACTGGGCCGACACAATGAGCAGTTCTTC. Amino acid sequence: CASSQLGRHNEQFF.

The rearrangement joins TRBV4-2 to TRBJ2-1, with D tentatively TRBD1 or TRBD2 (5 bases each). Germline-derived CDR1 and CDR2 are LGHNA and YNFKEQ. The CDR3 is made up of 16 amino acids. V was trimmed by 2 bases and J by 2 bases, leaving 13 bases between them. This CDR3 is CASSQSPGRTYNEQFF. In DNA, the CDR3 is TGTGCCAGCAGCCAATCCCCGGGACGCACCTACAATGAGCAGTTCTTC.

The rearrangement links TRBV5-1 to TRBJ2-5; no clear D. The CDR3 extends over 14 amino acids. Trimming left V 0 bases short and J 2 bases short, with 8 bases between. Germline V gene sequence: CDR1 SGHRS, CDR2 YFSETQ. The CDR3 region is CASSLEDGQETQYF. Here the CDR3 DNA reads TGCGCCAGCAGCTTGGAGGACGGACAAGAGACCCAGTACTTC.

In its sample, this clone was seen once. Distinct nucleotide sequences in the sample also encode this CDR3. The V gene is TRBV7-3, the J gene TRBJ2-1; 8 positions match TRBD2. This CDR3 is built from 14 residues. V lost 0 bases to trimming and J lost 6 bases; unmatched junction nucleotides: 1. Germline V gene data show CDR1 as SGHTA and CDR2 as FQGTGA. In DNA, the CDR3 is TGTGCCAGCAGCTTAACACGGGGGGGCAATGAGCAGTTCTTC. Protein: CASSLTRGGNEQFF.

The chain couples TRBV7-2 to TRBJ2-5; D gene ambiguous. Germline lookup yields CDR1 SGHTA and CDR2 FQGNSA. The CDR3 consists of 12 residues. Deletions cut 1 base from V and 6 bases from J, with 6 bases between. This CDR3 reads CASSLEYQTQYF. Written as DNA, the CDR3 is TGTGCCAGCAGCTTAGAATACCAGACCCAGTACTTC.

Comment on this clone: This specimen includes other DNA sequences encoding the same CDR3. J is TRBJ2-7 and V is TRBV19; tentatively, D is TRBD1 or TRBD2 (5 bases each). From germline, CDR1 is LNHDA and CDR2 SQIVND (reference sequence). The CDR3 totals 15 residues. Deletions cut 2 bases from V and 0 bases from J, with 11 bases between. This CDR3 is CASSILAGSSYEQYF. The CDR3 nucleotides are TGTGCCAGTAGTATACTGGCAGGGAGCTCCTACGAGCAGTACTTC. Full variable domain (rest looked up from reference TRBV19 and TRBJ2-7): DGGITQSPKYLFRKEGQNVTLSCEQNLNHDAMYWYRQDPGQGLRLIYYSQIVNDFQKGDIAEGYSVSREKKESFPLTVTSAQKNPTAFYLCASSILAGSSYEQYFGPGTRLTVT.

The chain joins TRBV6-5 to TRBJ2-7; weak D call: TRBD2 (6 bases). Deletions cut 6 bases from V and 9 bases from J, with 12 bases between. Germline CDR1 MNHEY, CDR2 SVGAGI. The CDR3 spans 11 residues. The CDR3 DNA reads TGTGCCAGCAGGACGACTAGTATGCAGTACTTC. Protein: CASRTTSMQYF.

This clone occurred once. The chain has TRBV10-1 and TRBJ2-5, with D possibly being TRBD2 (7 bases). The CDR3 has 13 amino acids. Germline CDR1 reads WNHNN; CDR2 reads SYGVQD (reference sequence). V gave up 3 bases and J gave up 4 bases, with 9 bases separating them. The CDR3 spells CASSEGGVETQYF. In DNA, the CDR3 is TGCGCCAGCAGTGAAGGGGGGGTAGAGACCCAGTACTTC.

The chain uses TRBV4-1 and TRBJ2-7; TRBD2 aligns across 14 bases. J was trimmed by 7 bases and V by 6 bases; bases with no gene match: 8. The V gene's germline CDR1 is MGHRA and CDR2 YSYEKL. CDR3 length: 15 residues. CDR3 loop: CASSQGLAGVGEQYF. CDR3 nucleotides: TGCGCCAGCAGTCAGGGACTAGCGGGAGTTGGTGAGCAGTACTTC.

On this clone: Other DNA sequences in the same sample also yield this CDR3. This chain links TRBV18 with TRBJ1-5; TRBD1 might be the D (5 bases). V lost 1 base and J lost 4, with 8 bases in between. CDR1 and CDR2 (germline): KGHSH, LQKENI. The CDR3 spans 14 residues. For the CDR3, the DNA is TGTGCCAGCTCACCACAGGGGACTAATCAGCCCCAGCATTTT. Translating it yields CASSPQGTNQPQHF. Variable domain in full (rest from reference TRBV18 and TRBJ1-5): NAGVMQNPRHLVRRRGQEARLRCSPMKGHSHVYWYRQLPEEGLKFMVYLQKENIIDESGMPKERFSAEFPKEGPSILRIQQVVRGDSAAYFCASSPQGTNQPQHFGDGTRLSIL.

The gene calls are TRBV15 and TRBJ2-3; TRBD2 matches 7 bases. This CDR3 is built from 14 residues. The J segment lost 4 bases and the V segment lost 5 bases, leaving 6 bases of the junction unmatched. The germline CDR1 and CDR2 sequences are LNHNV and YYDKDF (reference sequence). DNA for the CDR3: TGTGCCACCAGCGGCGGCGGGAGCGCAGATACGCAGTATTTT. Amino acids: CATSGGGSADTQYF. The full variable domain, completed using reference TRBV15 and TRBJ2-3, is DAMVIQNPRYQVTQFGKPVTLSCSQTLNHNVMYWYQQKSSQAPKLLFHYYDKDFNNEADTPDNFQSRRPNTSFCFLDIRSPGLGDTAMYLCATSGGGSADTQYFGPGTRLTVL.

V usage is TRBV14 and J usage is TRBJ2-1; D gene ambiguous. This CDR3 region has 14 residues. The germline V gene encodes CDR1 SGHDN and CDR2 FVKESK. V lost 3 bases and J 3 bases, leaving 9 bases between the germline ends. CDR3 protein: CASSQFDFYNEQFF. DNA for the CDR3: TGTGCCAGCAGCCAGTTTGACTTCTACAATGAGCAGTTCTTC.

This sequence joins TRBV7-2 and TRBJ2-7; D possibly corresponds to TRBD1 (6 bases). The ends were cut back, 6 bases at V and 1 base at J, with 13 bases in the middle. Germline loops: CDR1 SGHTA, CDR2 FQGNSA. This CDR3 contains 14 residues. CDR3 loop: CASRQAGTSYEQYF. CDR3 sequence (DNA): TGTGCCAGCAGACAAGCCGGGACATCCTACGAGCAGTACTTC.